These 16 T cell receptor beta chains share one sample of origin, sequenced in a study of blood T cell repertoires in COVID-19. Generated by immunoSEQ multiplex PCR, the TCRdb table keeps only in-frame clones and is missing some. The repertoire holds tens of thousands of clones, with almost 90% as singletons. The sample was peripheral blood. The receptors shown here come from a woman of 80 years or more with active or convalescent COVID-19.

The gene calls are TRBV28 and TRBJ1-5, with TRBD1 as a possible D gene (5 bases). The V and J ends lost 6 bases and 6 bases respectively, with 15 bases between them. Germline V gene data show CDR1 as MDHEN and CDR2 as SYDVKM. This CDR3 is 14 amino acids long. This CDR3 is CASRYQGFSQPQHF. CDR3 nucleotide sequence: TGTGCCAGCAGATATCAGGGATTCTCTCAGCCCCAGCATTTT.

V is TRBV5-1 and J is TRBJ1-5, with 9 positions matching TRBD1. Germline-derived CDR1 and CDR2 are SGHRS and YFSETQ. The CDR3 is 16 amino acids. With V trimmed by 4 bases and J by 4 bases, 9 bases remained unmatched. This CDR3 is CASSPGQGGRNQPQHF. DNA for the CDR3: TGCGCCAGCAGCCCGGGACAGGGAGGAAGAAATCAGCCCCAGCATTTT.

The V gene is TRBV4-3, the J gene TRBJ2-7; 7 positions match TRBD2. CDR1 is LGHNA and CDR2 is YSLEER in the germline V gene. Trimming took 4 bases from V and 0 from J; bases not matched to a gene: 6. The CDR3 spans 15 residues. The CDR3 here is CASSLSGGPSYEQYF. CDR3 sequence (DNA): TGCGCCAGCAGCCTATCGGGGGGACCCTCCTACGAGCAGTACTTC.

This chain uses TRBV6-1 with TRBJ2-3; 10 nucleotides line up with TRBD2. The CDR3 runs to 16 residues. Germline values: CDR1 MNHNS, CDR2 SASEGT. V was clipped by 4 bases and J by 4 bases; unmatched bases: 8. The CDR3 region is CASSGGAGGPADTQYF. Here the CDR3 DNA reads TGTGCCAGCAGTGGGGGAGCGGGAGGGCCCGCAGATACGCAGTATTTT.

This chain uses TRBV15 with TRBJ1-6; 11 nucleotides align to TRBD1. Per the germline V gene, CDR1 is LNHNV and CDR2 is YYDKDF (reference sequence). V was clipped by 1 base and J by 8 bases; unmatched bases: 4. CDR3 length equals 16 residues. This chain's CDR3 is CATSRGGTGGDSPLHF. CDR3 coding DNA: TGTGCCACCAGCAGAGGTGGGACAGGGGGGGATTCACCCCTCCACTTT.

V gene TRBV6-1 combines with J gene TRBJ2-7; perhaps TRBD2 as D (5 bases). CDR1 MNHNS and CDR2 SASEGT come from the germline V gene. V gave up 2 bases and J gave up 13 bases, with 24 bases separating them. The CDR3 is made up of 15 amino acids. The CDR3 loop reads CASSEPVWPPRGRYV. CDR3 DNA: TGTGCCAGCAGTGAACCCGTTTGGCCGCCGAGAGGGCGTTACGTC.

CDR3 nucleotide sequence: TGTGCCAGCAGCGAAAGTGGGGGAGGGGCCTACGAGCAGTACTTC. It is translated as CASSESGGGAYEQYF. The rearrangement uses TRBV9 and TRBJ2-7; the match to TRBD2 covers 7 bases. The CDR3 consists of 15 residues. Germline V gives CDR1 SGDLS, CDR2 YYNGEE. Losses at the gene ends were 3 bases for V and 2 bases for J; bases not matched to a gene: 8.

This sequence joins TRBV5-6 and TRBJ1-5; TRBD1 matches 7 bases. V dropped 5 bases and J dropped 0; count of bases not matched to a gene: 14. The CDR3 extends over 18 amino acids. Germline CDR1 reads SGHDT; CDR2 reads YYEEEE. CDR3 coding DNA: TGTGCCAGCAGTTTTAACCGGGACAGATTTTATAGCAATCAGCCCCAGCATTTT. This codes for CASSFNRDRFYSNQPQHF.

The rearrangement joins TRBV7-2 to TRBJ1-1; 8 bases fit TRBD1. CDR1 is SGHTA, CDR2 FQGNSA, per germline. The length of the CDR3 is 13 residues. J was trimmed by 6 bases and V by 3 bases; bases with no gene match: 3. The CDR3 bases are TGTGCCAGCAGCTTCGACAGGGGATCTGAAGCTTTCTTT. It codes for CASSFDRGSEAFF.

The gene calls are TRBV6-5 and TRBJ1-2; no reliable D call. The ends were cut back, 5 bases at V and 1 base at J, with 14 bases in the middle. Germline V gene sequence: CDR1 MNHEY, CDR2 SVGAGI. The CDR3 sequence is 15 residues long. CDR3 loop: CASSPPGSFNYGYTF. DNA for the CDR3: TGTGCCAGCAGTCCTCCCGGGTCTTTTAACTATGGCTACACCTTC.

This clone has a handful of counts. The chain joins TRBV4-1 to TRBJ2-5, with D maybe TRBD2 (6 bases). The CDR3 covers 15 residues. From germline, CDR1 is MGHRA and CDR2 YSYEKL. Between the trimmed V and J ends, which lost 3 bases and 5 bases, there was a span of 16 bases. Here the CDR3 reads CASSHRTGVGETQYF. In nucleotides, the CDR3 is TGCGCCAGCAGCCACAGAACGGGAGTCGGGGAGACCCAGTACTTC.

V is TRBV5-6 and J is TRBJ2-2; D not certain. The CDR3 contains 16 residues. With 3 bases removed from V and 1 base from J, the gap between germline ends came to 13 bases. The V gene's germline CDR1 is SGHDT and CDR2 YYEEEE. The CDR3 loop is CASSWIPTENTGELFF. In nucleotides, the CDR3 is TGTGCCAGCAGCTGGATACCCACAGAGAACACCGGGGAGCTGTTTTTT.

The chain couples TRBV7-9 to TRBJ2-2; D remains ambiguous. Germline V gene data show CDR1 as SEHNR and CDR2 as FQNEAQ (reference sequence). With 2 bases removed from V and 3 bases from J, the gap between germline ends came to 13 bases. There are 16 residues in the CDR3. CDR3 protein: CASSLHGGQHTGELFF. DNA of the CDR3: TGTGCCAGCAGCTTACACGGCGGCCAACACACCGGGGAGCTGTTTTTT.

This chain joins TRBV7-2 and TRBJ1-4; 8 bases are shared with TRBD1. Losses at the gene ends were 0 bases for V and 7 bases for J; bases not matched to a gene: 7. Looked up from germline, CDR1 is SGHTA and CDR2 is FQGNSA. This CDR3 is built from 16 residues. Written as DNA, the CDR3 is TGTGCCAGCAGCTTAGCCTACCAGGGGGCGGGTGAAAAACTGTTTTTT. Encoded protein: CASSLAYQGAGEKLFF. Drawing the rest from reference TRBV7-2 and TRBJ1-4, the complete variable domain is GAGVSQSPSNKVTEKGKDVELRCDPISGHTALYWYRQSLGQGLEFLIYFQGNSAPDKSGLPSDRFSAERTGGSVSTLTIQRTQQEDSAVYLCASSLAYQGAGEKLFFGSGTQLSVL.

V and J are TRBV9 and TRBJ1-6; D remains ambiguous. From germline, CDR1 is SGDLS and CDR2 YYNGEE. V dropped 3 bases and J dropped 0 bases, with 7 bases sitting between them. The CDR3 consists of 15 residues. The CDR3: CASSGDNSYNSPLHF. The DNA for the CDR3 is TGTGCCAGCAGCGGCGATAACTCCTATAATTCACCCCTCCACTTT.

The chain links TRBV6-5 to TRBJ1-6, with 9 positions matching TRBD1. CDR1 and CDR2 from the germline V gene are MNHEY and SVGAGI. With 4 bases clipped from V and 10 bases from J, the junction kept 5 bases outside the gene matches. CDR3 size: 14 residues. CDR3 sequence (DNA): TGTGCCAGCAGTTCCCGACAGGGGGGATCACCCCTCCACTTT. Protein: CASSSRQGGSPLHF.